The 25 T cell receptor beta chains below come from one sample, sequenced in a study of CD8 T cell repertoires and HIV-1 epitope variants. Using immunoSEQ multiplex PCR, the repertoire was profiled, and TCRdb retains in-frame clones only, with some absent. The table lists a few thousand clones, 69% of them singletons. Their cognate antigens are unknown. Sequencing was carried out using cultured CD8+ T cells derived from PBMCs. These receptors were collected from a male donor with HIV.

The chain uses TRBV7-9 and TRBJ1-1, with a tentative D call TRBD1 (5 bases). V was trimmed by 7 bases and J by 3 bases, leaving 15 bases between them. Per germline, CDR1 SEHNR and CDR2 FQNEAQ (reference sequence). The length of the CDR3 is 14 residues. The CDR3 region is CASTPVGADTEAFF. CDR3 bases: TGTGCCAGCACCCCGGTAGGGGCTGACACTGAAGCTTTCTTT.

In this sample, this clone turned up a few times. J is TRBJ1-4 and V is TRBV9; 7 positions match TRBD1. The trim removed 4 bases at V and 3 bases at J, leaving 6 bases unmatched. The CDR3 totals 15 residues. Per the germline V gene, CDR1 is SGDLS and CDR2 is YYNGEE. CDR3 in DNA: TGTGCCAGCAGCCCAAGGGACAGTTCTAATGAAAAACTGTTTTTT. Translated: CASSPRDSSNEKLFF.

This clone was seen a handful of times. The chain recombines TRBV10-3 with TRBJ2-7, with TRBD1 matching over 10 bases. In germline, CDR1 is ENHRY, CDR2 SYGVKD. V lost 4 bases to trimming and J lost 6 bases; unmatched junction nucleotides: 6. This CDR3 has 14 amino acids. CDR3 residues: CAISVGGQGGEQYF. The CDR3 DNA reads TGTGCCATCAGTGTGGGAGGACAGGGGGGCGAGCAGTACTTC.

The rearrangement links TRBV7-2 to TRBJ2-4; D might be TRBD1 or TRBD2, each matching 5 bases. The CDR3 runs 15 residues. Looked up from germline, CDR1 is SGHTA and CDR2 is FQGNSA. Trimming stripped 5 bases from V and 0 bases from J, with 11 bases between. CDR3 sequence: CASSPGALAKNIQYF. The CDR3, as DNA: TGTGCCAGCAGCCCCGGGGCCCTAGCCAAAAACATTCAGTACTTC.

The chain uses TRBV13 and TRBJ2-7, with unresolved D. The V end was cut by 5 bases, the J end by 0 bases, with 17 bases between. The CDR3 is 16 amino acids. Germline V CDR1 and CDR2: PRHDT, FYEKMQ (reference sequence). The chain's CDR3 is CASSKPEGPSSYEQYF. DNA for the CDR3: TGTGCCAGCAGCAAACCAGAAGGCCCAAGCTCCTACGAGCAGTACTTC.

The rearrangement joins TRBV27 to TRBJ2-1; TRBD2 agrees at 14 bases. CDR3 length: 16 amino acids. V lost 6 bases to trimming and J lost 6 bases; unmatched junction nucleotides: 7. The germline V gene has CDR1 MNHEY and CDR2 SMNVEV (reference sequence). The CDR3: CASRGTSGRIGNEQFF. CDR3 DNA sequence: TGTGCCAGCAGGGGGACTAGCGGGAGAATCGGCAATGAGCAGTTCTTC.

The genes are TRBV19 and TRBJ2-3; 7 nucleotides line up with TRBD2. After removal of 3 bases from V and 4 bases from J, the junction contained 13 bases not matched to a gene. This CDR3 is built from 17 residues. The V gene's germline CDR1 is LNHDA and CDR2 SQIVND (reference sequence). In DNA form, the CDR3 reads TGTGCCAGTAGTATGAGTAGGATGGGGGGGAGTGCAGATACGCAGTATTTT. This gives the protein CASSMSRMGGSADTQYF.

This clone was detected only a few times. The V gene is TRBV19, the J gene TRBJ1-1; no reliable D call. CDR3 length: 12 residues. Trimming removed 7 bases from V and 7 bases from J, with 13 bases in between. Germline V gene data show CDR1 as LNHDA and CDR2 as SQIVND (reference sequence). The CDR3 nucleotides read TGTGCCAGTATGGAGGGTCTCGATGAAGCTTTCTTT. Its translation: CASMEGLDEAFF.

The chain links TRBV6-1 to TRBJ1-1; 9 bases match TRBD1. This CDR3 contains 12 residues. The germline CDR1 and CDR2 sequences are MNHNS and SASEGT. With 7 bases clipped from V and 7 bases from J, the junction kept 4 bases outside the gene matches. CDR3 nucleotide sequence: TGTGCCAGCACCTGGACAGGGGTTGAAGCTTTCTTT. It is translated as CASTWTGVEAFF.

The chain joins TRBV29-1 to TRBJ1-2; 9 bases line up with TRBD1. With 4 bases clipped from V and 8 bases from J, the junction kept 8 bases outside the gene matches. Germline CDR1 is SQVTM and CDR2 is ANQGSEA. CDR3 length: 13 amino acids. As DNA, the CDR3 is TGCAGCGTTGGGACAGGGGCCTCTAAAGGCTACACCTTC. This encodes CSVGTGASKGYTF.

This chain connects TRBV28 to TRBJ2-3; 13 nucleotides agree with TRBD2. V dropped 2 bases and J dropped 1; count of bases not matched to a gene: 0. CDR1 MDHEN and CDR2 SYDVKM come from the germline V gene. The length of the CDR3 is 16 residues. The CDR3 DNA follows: TGTGCCAGCAGTTTAACTAGCGGGGGGGGCACAGATACGCAGTATTTT. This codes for CASSLTSGGGTDTQYF.

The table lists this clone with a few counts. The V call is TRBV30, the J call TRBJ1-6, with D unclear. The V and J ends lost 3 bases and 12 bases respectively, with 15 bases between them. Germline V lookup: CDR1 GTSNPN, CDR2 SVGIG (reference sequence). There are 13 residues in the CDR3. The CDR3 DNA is TGTGCCTGGAGAACGCAGGCTTTAGAACCCCTCCACTTT. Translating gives CAWRTQALEPLHF.

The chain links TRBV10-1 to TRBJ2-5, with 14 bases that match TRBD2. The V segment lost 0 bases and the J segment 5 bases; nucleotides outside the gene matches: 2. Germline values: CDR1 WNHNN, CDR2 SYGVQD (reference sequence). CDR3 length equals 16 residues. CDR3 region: CASSESRTSGRETQYF. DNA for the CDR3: TGCGCCAGCAGTGAGTCAAGGACTAGCGGGAGGGAGACCCAGTACTTC.

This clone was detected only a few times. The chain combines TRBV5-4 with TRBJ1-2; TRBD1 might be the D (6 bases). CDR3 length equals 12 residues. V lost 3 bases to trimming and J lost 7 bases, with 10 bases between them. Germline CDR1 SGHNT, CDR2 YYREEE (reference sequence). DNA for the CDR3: TGTGCCAGCAGCTCTCAGGGGCCTGGCTACACCTTC. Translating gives CASSSQGPGYTF. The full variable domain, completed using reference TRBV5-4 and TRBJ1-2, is ETGVTQSPTHLIKTRGQQVTLRCSSQSGHNTVSWYQQALGQGPQFIFQYYREEENGRGNFPPRFSGLQFPNYSSELNVNALELDDSALYLCASSSQGPGYTFGSGTRLTVV.

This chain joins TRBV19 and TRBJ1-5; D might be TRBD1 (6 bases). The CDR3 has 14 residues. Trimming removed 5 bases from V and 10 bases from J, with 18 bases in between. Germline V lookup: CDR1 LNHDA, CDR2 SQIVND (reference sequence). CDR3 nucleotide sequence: TGTGCCAGTAGTCGATCAGGGGAGGGGGTCCCCCAGCATTTT. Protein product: CASSRSGEGVPQHF.

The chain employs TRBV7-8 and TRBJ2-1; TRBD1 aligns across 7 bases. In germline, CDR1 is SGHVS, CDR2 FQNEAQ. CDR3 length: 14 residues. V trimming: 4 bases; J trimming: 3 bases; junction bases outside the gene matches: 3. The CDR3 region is CASSSDRNYNEQFF. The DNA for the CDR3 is TGTGCCAGCAGCTCGGACAGGAACTACAATGAGCAGTTCTTC.

The CDR3 DNA reads as TGTGCCAGCAGTGGGACTAGCGGAGGTTGGTACAATGAGCAGTTCTTC. Translation gives CASSGTSGGWYNEQFF. The rearrangement links TRBV7-9 to TRBJ2-1; 11 bases line up with TRBD2. There are 16 residues in the CDR3. With 6 bases clipped from V and 4 bases from J, the junction kept 8 bases outside the gene matches. Germline V gene sequence: CDR1 SEHNR, CDR2 FQNEAQ (reference sequence).

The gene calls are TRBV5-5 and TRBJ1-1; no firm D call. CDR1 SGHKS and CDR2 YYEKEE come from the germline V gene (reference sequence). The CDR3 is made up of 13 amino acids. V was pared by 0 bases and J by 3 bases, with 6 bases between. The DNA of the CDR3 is TGTGCCAGCAGCTTGGCCAGCGACACTGAAGCTTTCTTT. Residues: CASSLASDTEAFF.

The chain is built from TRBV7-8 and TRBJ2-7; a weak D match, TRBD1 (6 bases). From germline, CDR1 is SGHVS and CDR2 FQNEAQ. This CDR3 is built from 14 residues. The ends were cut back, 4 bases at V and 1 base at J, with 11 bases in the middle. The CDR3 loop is CASSSGVRSYEQYF. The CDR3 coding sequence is TGTGCCAGCAGCTCAGGGGTGAGATCCTACGAGCAGTACTTC. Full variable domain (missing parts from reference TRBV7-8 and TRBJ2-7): GAGVSQSPRYKVAKRGQDVALRCDPISGHVSLFWYQQALGQGPEFLTYFQNEAQLDKSGLPSDRFFAERPEGSVSTLKIQRTQQEDSAVYLCASSSGVRSYEQYFGPGTRLTVT.

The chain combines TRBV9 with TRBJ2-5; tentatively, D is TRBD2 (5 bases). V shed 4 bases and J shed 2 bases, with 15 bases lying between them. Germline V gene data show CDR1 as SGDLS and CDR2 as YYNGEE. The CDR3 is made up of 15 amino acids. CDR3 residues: CASSSAGIDQETQYF. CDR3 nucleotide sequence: TGTGCCAGCAGCTCCGCCGGGATAGATCAAGAGACCCAGTACTTC. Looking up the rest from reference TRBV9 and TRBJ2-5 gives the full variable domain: DSGVTQTPKHLITATGQRVTLRCSPRSGDLSVYWYQQSLDQGLQFLIQYYNGEERAKGNILERFSAQQFPDLHSELNLSSLELGDSALYFCASSSAGIDQETQYFGPGTRLLVL.

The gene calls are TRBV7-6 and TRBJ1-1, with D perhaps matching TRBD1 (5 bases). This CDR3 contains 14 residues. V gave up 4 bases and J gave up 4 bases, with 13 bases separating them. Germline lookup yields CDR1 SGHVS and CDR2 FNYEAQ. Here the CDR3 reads CASSSRSGGTEAFF. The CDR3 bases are TGTGCCAGCAGCTCCAGGTCCGGGGGCACTGAAGCTTTCTTT.

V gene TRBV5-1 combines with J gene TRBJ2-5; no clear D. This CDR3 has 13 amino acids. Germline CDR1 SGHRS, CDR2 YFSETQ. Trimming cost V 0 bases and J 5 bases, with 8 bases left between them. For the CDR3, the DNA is TGCGCCAGCAGCTTGGAACTACAGGAGACCCAGTACTTC. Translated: CASSLELQETQYF.

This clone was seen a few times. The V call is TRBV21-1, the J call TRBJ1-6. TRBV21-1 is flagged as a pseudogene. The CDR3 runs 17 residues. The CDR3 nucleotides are TGTGCCAGCAGCTTTTACCACGTATGCTCCTATAATTCACCCCTCCACTTT. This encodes CASSFYHVCSYNSPLHF.

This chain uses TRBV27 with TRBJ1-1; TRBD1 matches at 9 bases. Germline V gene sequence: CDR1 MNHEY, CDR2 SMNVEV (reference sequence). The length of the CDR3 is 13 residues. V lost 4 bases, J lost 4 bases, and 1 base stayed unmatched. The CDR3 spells CASSWDRATEAFF. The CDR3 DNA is TGTGCCAGCAGTTGGGACAGGGCCACTGAAGCTTTCTTT.

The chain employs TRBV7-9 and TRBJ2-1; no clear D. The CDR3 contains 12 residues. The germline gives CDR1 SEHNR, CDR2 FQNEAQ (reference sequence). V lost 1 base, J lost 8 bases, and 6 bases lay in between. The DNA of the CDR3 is TGTGCCAGCAGCTTAGATCCGGATGAGCAGTTCTTC. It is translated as CASSLDPDEQFF.